This T cell receptor beta chain derives from a study of blood T cell repertoires in COVID-19. Study at large: Sources were T cells, B-cell-depleted T cells, or PBMCs; the material itself was cDNA or gDNA.

CDR1 SGDLS and CDR2 YYNGEE come from the germline V gene. With 0 bases clipped from V and 6 bases from J, the junction kept 3 bases outside the gene matches. The CDR3 is made up of 15 amino acids. In the study's own analysis: It was from reference gene primer amplification that nucleated cell counts were estimated. Sequenced by immunoSEQ multiplex PCR; TCRdb stores in-frame clones only, minus some. V, J and clone size were drawn from that table, and D and trimming were deduced from the DNA. The table records tens of thousands of clones, around 80% of them present only once. V usage is TRBV9 and J usage is TRBJ1-6; TRBD1 agrees at 7 bases. Sequencing was done on a sample of peripheral blood. This receptor was identified in a human donor in a cohort sampled during active COVID-19. CDR3 protein: CASSVGDSPNSPLHF. The CDR3 DNA sequence: TGTGCCAGCAGCGTAGGGGACAGTCCTAATTCACCCCTCCACTTT.